This T cell receptor beta chain was captured in a study of response to subunit inactivated influenza vaccine. General observations from the study: T cells newly recruited by each seasonal influenza vaccination are few, the authors suggested.

MiXCR, run by TCRdb on the RT-PCR reads, gives a single entry per CDR3 protein. Among under 800,000 distinct CDR3 sequences listed, more than 11% were seen once. Comment on this clonotype: Its antigen is not known.

Germline CDR1 and CDR2: SGHRS and YFSETQ. This CDR3 contains 15 residues. V lost 4 bases and J 0 bases, leaving 12 bases between the germline ends. The sample in question was PBMCs from blood, obtained roughly 2 weeks before vaccination. The J gene is TRBJ2-3, the V gene TRBV5-1; D may match TRBD1 or TRBD2 (5 bases each). This sequence originates from a man between 45 and 60 years old who received an inactivated influenza vaccine. The DNA for the CDR3 is TGCGCCAGCAGCGGTTGGGGGTCGAGCACAGATACGCAGTATTTT. This sequence encodes CASSGWGSSTDTQYF.